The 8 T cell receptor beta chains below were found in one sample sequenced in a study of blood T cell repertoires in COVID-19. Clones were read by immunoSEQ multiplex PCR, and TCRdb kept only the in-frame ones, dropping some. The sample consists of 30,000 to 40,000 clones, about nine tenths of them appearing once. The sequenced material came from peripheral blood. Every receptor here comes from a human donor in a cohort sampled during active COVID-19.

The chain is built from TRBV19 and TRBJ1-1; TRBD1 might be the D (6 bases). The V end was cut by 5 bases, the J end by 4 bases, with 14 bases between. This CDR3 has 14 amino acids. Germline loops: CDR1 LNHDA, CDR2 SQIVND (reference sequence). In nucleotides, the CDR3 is TGTGCCAGTAGTGTGGGACATCTAACCACTGAAGCTTTCTTT. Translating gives CASSVGHLTTEAFF.

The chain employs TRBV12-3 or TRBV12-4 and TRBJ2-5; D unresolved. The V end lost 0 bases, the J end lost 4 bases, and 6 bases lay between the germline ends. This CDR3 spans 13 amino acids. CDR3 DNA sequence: TGTGCCAGCAGTTTAGCCCTGCGAGAGACCCAGTACTTC. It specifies CASSLALRETQYF.

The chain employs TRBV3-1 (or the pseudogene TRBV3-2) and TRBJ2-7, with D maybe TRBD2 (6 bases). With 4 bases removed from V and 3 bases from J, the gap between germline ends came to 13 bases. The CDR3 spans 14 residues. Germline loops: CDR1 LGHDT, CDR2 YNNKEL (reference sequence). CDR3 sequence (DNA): TGTGCCAGCAGCCCTTTGCCGGGAGACTACGAGCAGTACGTC. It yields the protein CASSPLPGDYEQYV.

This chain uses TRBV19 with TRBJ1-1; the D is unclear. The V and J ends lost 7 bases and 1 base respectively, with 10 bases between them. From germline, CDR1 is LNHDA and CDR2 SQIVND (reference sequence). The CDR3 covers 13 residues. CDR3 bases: TGTGCCAGTATCGCTCGGGGGAACACTGAAGCTTTCTTT. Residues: CASIARGNTEAFF.

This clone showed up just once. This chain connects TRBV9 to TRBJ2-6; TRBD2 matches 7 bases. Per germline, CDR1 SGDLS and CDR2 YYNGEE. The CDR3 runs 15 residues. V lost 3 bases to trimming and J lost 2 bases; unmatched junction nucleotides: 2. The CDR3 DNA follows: TGTGCCAGCAGCGCCAGCGGGACTGGGGCCAACGTCCTGACTTTC. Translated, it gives CASSASGTGANVLTF.

As DNA, the CDR3 is TGCAGCGCCTGGGACAGGGATGGCTACACCTTC. The encoded protein is CSAWDRDGYTF. This chain links TRBV29-1 with TRBJ1-2; 9 positions agree with TRBD1. The CDR3 sequence is 11 residues long. Germline V gene sequence: CDR1 SQVTM, CDR2 ANQGSEA. V shed 7 bases, J shed 6 bases, and the junction held 3 bases outside the gene matches.

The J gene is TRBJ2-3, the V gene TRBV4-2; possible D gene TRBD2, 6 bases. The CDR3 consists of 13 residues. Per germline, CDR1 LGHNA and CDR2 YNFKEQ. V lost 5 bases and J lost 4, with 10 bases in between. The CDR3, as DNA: TGTGCCAGCAGCGGAGGGTTAGCAGATACGCAGTATTTT. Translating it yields CASSGGLADTQYF.

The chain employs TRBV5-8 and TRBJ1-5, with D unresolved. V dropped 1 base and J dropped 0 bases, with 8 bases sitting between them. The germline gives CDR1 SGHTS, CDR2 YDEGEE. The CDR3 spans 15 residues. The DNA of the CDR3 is TGTGCCAGCAGCTTGTCAGGTGATAGCAATCAGCCCCAGCATTTT. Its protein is CASSLSGDSNQPQHF.